This T cell receptor beta chain was profiled in a study of T cells in Graves' hyperthyroidism and ophthalmopathy. The ends were cut back, 2 bases at V and 5 bases at J, with 13 bases in the middle. This CDR3 contains 14 residues. Germline-derived CDR1 and CDR2 are DFQATT and SNEGSKA (reference sequence). Amplification of TCR beta CDR3 regions was performed using RNA transcripts as template. The TCR CDR3 was amplified in a first-round RT-PCR using the HTBI primer set. TCRdb re-analysed the multiplex PCR reads in MiXCR, keeping a single row per CDR3 protein. The sample records more than 20,000 distinct CDR3 sequences, under 55% being singletons.

Sample: blood. The sequence was collected from a woman between 35 and 50 years old with Graves' hyperthyroidism that later progressed to Graves' ophthalmopathy. The genes are TRBV20-1 and TRBJ2-1; D uncertain. CDR3 DNA: TGCAGTGCTAGACTCCCCAGGCTCCACAATGAGCAGTTCTTC. Encoded protein: CSARLPRLHNEQFF.